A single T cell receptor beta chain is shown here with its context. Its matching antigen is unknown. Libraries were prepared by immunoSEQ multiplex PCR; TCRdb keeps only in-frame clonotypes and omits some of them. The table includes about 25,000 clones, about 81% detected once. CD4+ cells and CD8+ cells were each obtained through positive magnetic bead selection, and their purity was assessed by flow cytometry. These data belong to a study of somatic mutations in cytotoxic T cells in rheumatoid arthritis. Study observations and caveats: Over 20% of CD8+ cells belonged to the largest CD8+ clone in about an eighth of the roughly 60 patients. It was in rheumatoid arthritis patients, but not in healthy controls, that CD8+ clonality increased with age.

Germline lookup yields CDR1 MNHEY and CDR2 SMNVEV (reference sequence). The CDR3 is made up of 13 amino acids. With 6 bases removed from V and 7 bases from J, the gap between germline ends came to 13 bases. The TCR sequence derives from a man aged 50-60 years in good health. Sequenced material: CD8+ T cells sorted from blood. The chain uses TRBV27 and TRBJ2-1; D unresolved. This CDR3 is CASRLVMGNEQFF. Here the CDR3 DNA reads TGTGCCAGCAGGCTAGTGATGGGGAATGAGCAGTTCTTC.